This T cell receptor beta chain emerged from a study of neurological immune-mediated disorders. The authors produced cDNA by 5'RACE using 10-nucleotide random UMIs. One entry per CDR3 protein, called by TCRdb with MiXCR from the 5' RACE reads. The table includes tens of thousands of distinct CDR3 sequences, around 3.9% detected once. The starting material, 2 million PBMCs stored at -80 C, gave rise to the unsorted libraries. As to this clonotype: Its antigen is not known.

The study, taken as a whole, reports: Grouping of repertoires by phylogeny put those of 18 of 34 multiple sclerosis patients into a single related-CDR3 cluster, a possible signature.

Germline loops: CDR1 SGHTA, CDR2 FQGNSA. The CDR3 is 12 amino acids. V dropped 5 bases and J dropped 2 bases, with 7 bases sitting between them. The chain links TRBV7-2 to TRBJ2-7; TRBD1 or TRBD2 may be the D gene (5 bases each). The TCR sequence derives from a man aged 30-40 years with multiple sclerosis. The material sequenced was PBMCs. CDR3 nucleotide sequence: TGTGCCAGCAGCCGGGGCGCCTACGAGCAGTACTTC. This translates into CASSRGAYEQYF.